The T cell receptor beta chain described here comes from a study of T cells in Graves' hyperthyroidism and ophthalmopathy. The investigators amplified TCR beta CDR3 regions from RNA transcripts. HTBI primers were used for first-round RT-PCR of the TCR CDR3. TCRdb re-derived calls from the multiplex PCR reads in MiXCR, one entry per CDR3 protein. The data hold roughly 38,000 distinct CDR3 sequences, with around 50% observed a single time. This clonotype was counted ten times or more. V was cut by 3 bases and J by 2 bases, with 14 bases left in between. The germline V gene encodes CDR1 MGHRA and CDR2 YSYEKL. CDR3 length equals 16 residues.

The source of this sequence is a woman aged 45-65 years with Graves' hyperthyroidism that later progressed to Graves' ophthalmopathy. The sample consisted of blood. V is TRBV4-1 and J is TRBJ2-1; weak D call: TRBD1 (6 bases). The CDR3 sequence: CASSQPGHTTYNEQFF. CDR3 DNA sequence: TGCGCCAGCAGCCAGCCGGGACATACTACCTACAATGAGCAGTTCTTC.